The rows below give T cell receptor beta chains drawn from one sample of a study of blood T cell repertoires in COVID-19. Here immunoSEQ multiplex PCR was the method, and the copy in TCRdb shows in-frame clones only, minus some. The table records 100,000 or so clones, 81% of them present only once. The sequencing input was peripheral blood. These receptor sequences come from an elderly man with acute or convalescent COVID-19. CDR3s include the opening cysteine and the closing phenylalanine or tryptophan. D genes are given only for firm matches. Size tells how often a clone was seen (once, few, many) or the class of an expanded clone, and some rows leave it out.

d_call	clone_size	v_call	j_call	cdr3_aa	cdr3_nt
NA	once	TRBV7-6	TRBJ2-7	CASSSKTVPSEQYF	TGTGCCAGCAGCTCCAAGACAGTGCCCAGCGAGCAGTACTTC
TRBD2	NA	TRBV5-1	TRBJ2-1	CASSALTSGESNEQFF	TGCGCCAGCTCCGCCCTTACTAGCGGAGAGAGCAATGAGCAGTTCTTC
NA	NA	TRBV19	TRBJ2-7	CASSSISGDEQYF	TGTGCCAGTAGTAGTATATCCGGAGACGAGCAGTACTTC
NA	NA	TRBV30	TRBJ1-1	CAWSVKGGDTEAFF	TGTGCCTGGAGTGTAAAGGGGGGGGACACTGAAGCTTTCTTT
NA	NA	TRBV5-5	TRBJ1-1	CASSLGGGQLNTEAFF	TGTGCCAGCAGCTTGGGAGGAGGGCAGTTGAACACTGAAGCTTTCTTT
TRBD1	NA	TRBV6-2/TRBV6-3	TRBJ2-2	CASSRQGANGELFF	TGTGCCAGCAGCCGACAGGGGGCGAACGGGGAGCTGTTTTTT
TRBD2	NA	TRBV30	TRBJ2-2	CASRPIAGVRTGELFF	TGTGCCTCCCGACCAATAGCGGGAGTGAGAACCGGGGAGCTGTTTTTT
NA	NA	TRBV20-1	TRBJ2-1	CSATAYNEQFF	TGCAGTGCGACAGCCTACAATGAGCAGTTCTTC
NA	NA	TRBV18	TRBJ2-1	CASSPETMDDEQFF	TGTGCCAGCTCACCGGAGACTATGGATGATGAGCAGTTCTTC
NA	few	TRBV28	TRBJ1-5	CASSLRGRGNSNQPQHF	TGTGCCAGCAGTTTGCGGGGTCGGGGGAATAGCAATCAGCCCCAGCATTTT
TRBD1	NA	TRBV18	TRBJ2-5	CASSPPEQGPQETQYF	TGTGCCAGCTCACCACCGGAACAGGGGCCCCAAGAGACCCAGTACTTC
TRBD1	NA	TRBV19	TRBJ2-2	CASSPRTGVTGELFF	TGTGCCAGTAGTCCCCGGACAGGAGTCACCGGGGAGCTGTTTTTT
NA	few	TRBV24-1	TRBJ1-5	CATSDGARGTQHF	TGTGCCACCAGTGATGGGGCAAGGGGCACCCAGCATTTT
NA	NA	TRBV18	TRBJ2-1	CASSVGAYNEQFF	TGTGCCAGCTCAGTCGGGGCCTACAATGAGCAGTTCTTC
NA	NA	TRBV5-1	TRBJ1-1	CASSLAWNTEAFF	TGCGCCAGCAGCTTGGCCTGGAACACTGAAGCTTTCTTT
NA	NA	TRBV30	TRBJ2-7	CAWKEHTQGFEQYF	TGTGCCTGGAAAGAGCACACCCAGGGATTCGAGCAGTACTTC
TRBD1	NA	TRBV5-1	TRBJ2-1	CASSLTGTGVDEQFF	TGCGCCAGCAGCTTGACCGGGACAGGGGTGGATGAGCAGTTCTTC
NA	NA	TRBV4-1	TRBJ1-5	CASSAQGAQPQHF	TGCGCCAGCAGCGCACAGGGAGCTCAGCCCCAGCATTTT
TRBD2	NA	TRBV18	TRBJ2-1	CASSPPGLAGYNEQFF	TGTGCCAGCTCACCGCCCGGACTAGCGGGCTACAATGAGCAGTTCTTC
TRBD1	few	TRBV6-5	TRBJ2-2	CASSTGGAGTGELFF	TGTGCCAGCAGTACAGGGGGCGCAGGGACCGGGGAGCTGTTTTTT
TRBD2	once	TRBV7-3	TRBJ2-1	CASSPLGRRGSSYNEQFF	TGTGCCAGCAGCCCCCTAGGGAGGCGGGGGAGCTCCTACAATGAGCAGTTCTTC
TRBD1	NA	TRBV6-5	TRBJ2-2	CASSRDRGQGGELFF	TGTGCCAGCAGCCGGGACAGGGGGCAAGGCGGGGAGCTGTTTTTT
NA	once	TRBV3-1/TRBV3-2	TRBJ2-2	CASSQDRRVVTGELFF	TGTGCCAGCAGCCAAGATCGCAGGGTTGTCACCGGGGAGCTGTTTTTT
NA	NA	TRBV9	TRBJ2-3	CASSDTGLGTDTQYF	TGTGCCAGCAGCGATACAGGTTTAGGGACAGATACGCAGTATTTT
TRBD2	NA	TRBV19	TRBJ2-3	CASSEVAGPADTQYF	TGTGCCAGTAGTGAGGTAGCGGGACCGGCAGATACGCAGTATTTT
NA	NA	TRBV6-1	TRBJ1-1	CASSEAQRTEAFF	TGTGCCAGCAGTGAAGCGCAGAGGACTGAAGCTTTCTTT
NA	NA	TRBV6-5	TRBJ1-2	CASSYSTLYGYTF	TGTGCCAGCAGTTACTCGACACTTTATGGCTACACCTTC
NA	NA	TRBV2	TRBJ2-3	CASREQAFSTDTQYF	TGTGCCAGCAGAGAACAGGCCTTTAGCACAGATACGCAGTATTTT
NA	NA	TRBV11-2	TRBJ1-1	CASSLGAGNTEAFF	TGTGCCAGCAGCTTAGGAGCTGGGAACACTGAAGCTTTCTTT
NA	NA	TRBV6-5	TRBJ1-5	CASTLGQSNQPQHF	TGTGCCAGCACCCTCGGACAGAGCAATCAGCCCCAGCATTTT
NA	NA	TRBV7-2	TRBJ1-6	CASSTQGLENSPLHF	TGTGCCAGCAGCACCCAGGGGTTAGAAAATTCACCCCTCCACTTT
NA	NA	TRBV27	TRBJ2-2	CASSLGQFRELFF	TGTGCCAGCAGTTTGGGCCAGTTTAGGGAGCTGTTTTTT
NA	NA	TRBV5-4	TRBJ1-1	CASSARTQNTEAFF	TGTGCCAGCAGCGCTCGGACACAGAACACTGAAGCTTTCTTT
NA	NA	TRBV5-1	TRBJ1-2	CASSLWGVSNYGYTF	TGCGCCAGCAGCTTGTGGGGGGTCTCTAACTATGGCTACACCTTC
TRBD1	NA	TRBV7-2	TRBJ1-1	CASSTRTGNTEAFF	TGTGCCAGCAGCACCCGGACAGGGAACACTGAAGCTTTCTTT
NA	NA	TRBV7-9	TRBJ1-1	CASSPRVSLEAFF	TGTGCCAGCAGCCCCAGGGTTAGTCTTGAAGCTTTCTTT
NA	NA	TRBV18	TRBJ1-1	CASSPRGGAGNTEAFF	TGTGCCAGCTCACCCCGCGGAGGGGCAGGGAACACTGAAGCTTTCTTT
TRBD1	NA	TRBV6-5	TRBJ2-2	CASSYFRGQGVGELFF	TGTGCCAGCAGTTATTTCCGGGGACAGGGCGTCGGGGAGCTGTTTTTT
NA	NA	TRBV9	TRBJ2-7	CASSPSPKYEQYF	TGTGCCAGCAGCCCCTCTCCTAAGTACGAGCAGTACTTC
NA	once	TRBV7-6	TRBJ1-2	CASSPVPDNGYTF	TGTGCCAGCAGCCCGGTCCCAGACAATGGCTACACCTTC
NA	NA	TRBV5-1	TRBJ1-1	CASSPQLTANTEAFF	TGCGCCAGCTCCCCTCAATTGACAGCGAACACTGAAGCTTTCTTT